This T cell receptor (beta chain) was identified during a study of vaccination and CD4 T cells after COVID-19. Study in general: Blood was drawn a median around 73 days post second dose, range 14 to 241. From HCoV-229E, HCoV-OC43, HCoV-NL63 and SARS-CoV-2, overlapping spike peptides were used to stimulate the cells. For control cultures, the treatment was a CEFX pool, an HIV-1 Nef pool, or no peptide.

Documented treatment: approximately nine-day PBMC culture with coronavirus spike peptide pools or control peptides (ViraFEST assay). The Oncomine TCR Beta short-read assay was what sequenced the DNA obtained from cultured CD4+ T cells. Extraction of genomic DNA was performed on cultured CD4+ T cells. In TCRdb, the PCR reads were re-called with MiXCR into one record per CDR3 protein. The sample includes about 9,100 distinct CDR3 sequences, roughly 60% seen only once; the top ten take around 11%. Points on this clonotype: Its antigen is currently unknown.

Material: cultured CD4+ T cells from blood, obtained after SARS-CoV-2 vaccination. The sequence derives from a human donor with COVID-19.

This chain's CDR3 is CASSLPNSPLHF. The CDR3 DNA follows: TGTGCCAGCAGTTTACCGAATTCACCCCTCCACTTT. The chain carries TRBV27 and TRBJ1-6; D not resolved. This CDR3 has 12 amino acids. Germline V gene lookup returns CDR1 MNHEY and CDR2 SMNVEV (reference sequence). V was cut by 2 bases and J by 7 bases, with 3 bases left in between.